What follows are 31 T cell receptor beta chains derived from one specimen sequenced in a study of blood T cells in healthy people across ages. Then a second PCR, running roughly 6 to 12 cycles, was carried out with a sample-barcoded 5' primer and a J-beta primer mix. TCRdb used MiXCR to reprocess the 5' RACE reads, holding one entry per CDR3 protein. The table records around 940,000 distinct CDR3 sequences, 51% of them present only once. The sample comprised blood. The source of these receptors is an older woman in good health.

The CDR3 loop reads CSATDQAVLLDTQYF. CDR3 DNA sequence: TGCAGTGCTACCGACCAGGCGGTCCTCCTCGATACGCAGTATTTT. The chain couples TRBV20-1 to TRBJ2-3; D is uncertain. V was shortened by 4 bases and J by 6 bases, with 20 bases between the two germline ends. The CDR3 contains 15 residues. Germline lookup yields CDR1 DFQATT and CDR2 SNEGSKA (reference sequence).

J is TRBJ2-4 and V is TRBV4-2; 7 nucleotides align to TRBD1. After removal of 0 bases from V and 5 bases from J, the junction contained 4 bases not matched to a gene. The CDR3 sequence is 15 residues long. Germline V CDR1 and CDR2: LGHNA, YNFKEQ. The CDR3 here is CASSQDTGAENIQYF. The CDR3 nucleotides read TGTGCCAGCAGCCAAGATACAGGGGCGGAAAACATTCAGTACTTC.

CDR3 region: CASSVAQGAEEQYF. CDR3 coding DNA: TGCGCCAGCAGCGTGGCCCAGGGGGCGGAAGAGCAGTACTTC. V and J are TRBV5-1 and TRBJ2-7, with 8 bases fitting TRBD1. The V segment lost 4 bases and the J segment 7 bases; nucleotides outside the gene matches: 10. The CDR3 totals 14 residues. Germline V gene lookup returns CDR1 SGHRS and CDR2 YFSETQ.

This clonotype was seen more than once but under ten times. This chain joins TRBV15 and TRBJ2-5; 8 nucleotides align to TRBD1. There are 13 residues in the CDR3. Germline values: CDR1 LNHNV, CDR2 YYDKDF (reference sequence). V shed 8 bases and J 3 bases; nucleotides not matched to a gene: 5. CDR3 amino acids: CATAGTGKETQYF. The CDR3, as DNA: TGTGCCACCGCCGGGACAGGAAAAGAGACCCAGTACTTC.

Only a few counts were recorded for this clonotype. This chain joins TRBV20-1 and TRBJ1-5; unclear D gene. V was cut by 2 bases and J by 3 bases, with 8 bases left in between. The CDR3 totals 13 residues. Germline V CDR1 and CDR2: DFQATT, SNEGSKA (reference sequence). CDR3 sequence: CSARTGYNQPQHF. CDR3 nucleotide sequence: TGCAGTGCTAGAACGGGGTACAATCAGCCCCAGCATTTT.

The chain links TRBV12-3 or TRBV12-4 to TRBJ2-7; D may be TRBD1 (6 bases). The ends were cut back, 2 bases at V and 3 bases at J, with 11 bases in the middle. CDR3 length: 14 residues. CDR3 amino acids: CASSLTGDNYEQYF. The CDR3 bases are TGTGCCAGCAGTTTAACCGGGGACAACTACGAGCAGTACTTC.

V usage is TRBV12-5 and J usage is TRBJ1-5; D possibly corresponds to TRBD1 (5 bases). This CDR3 is built from 19 residues. Germline CDR1 is LGHNT and CDR2 is FRNRAP. V was pared by 0 bases and J by 1 base, with 19 bases between. The CDR3 loop is CASGLVPRGLLSSNQPQHF. The CDR3 DNA reads as TGTGCTAGTGGTTTGGTACCGAGGGGTCTTTTGTCGAGCAATCAGCCCCAGCATTTT.

The chain has TRBV20-1 and TRBJ2-3; 7 bases align to TRBD2. The germline CDR1 and CDR2 sequences are DFQATT and SNEGSKA (reference sequence). The CDR3 consists of 16 residues. The V and J ends lost 0 bases and 4 bases, in that order; junction bases with no gene match: 10. CDR3 sequence reads: CSARDEWEGRPDTQYF. DNA of the CDR3: TGCAGTGCTAGAGATGAGTGGGAGGGTCGGCCAGATACGCAGTATTTT.

A few counts support this clonotype. This chain links TRBV29-1 with TRBJ1-1, with D uncertain. Trimming left V 6 bases short and J 1 base short, with 9 bases between. CDR1 is SQVTM, CDR2 ANQGSEA, per germline. CDR3 length: 12 residues. For the CDR3, the DNA is TGCAGCGTGTACACACAGAACACTGAAGCTTTCTTT. Translated, it gives CSVYTQNTEAFF.

This sequence joins TRBV20-1 and TRBJ1-2, with no clear D. The CDR3 is 13 amino acids. Germline V gene sequence: CDR1 DFQATT, CDR2 SNEGSKA (reference sequence). Trimming shortened V by 6 bases and J by 2 bases, and 13 bases separated the two germline ends. Here the CDR3 DNA reads TGCAGTGCCAAACAGTTAACCAACTATGGCTACACCTTC. Encoded protein: CSAKQLTNYGYTF.

Regarding this clonotype: One end of the junction fails to match germline, which may point to a read error. The V call is TRBV4-1, the J call TRBJ2-1; D possibly corresponds to TRBD2 (5 bases). The CDR3 loop spans 16 amino acids. Germline lookup yields CDR1 MGHRA and CDR2 YSYEKL. The CDR3 DNA reads as TGCGCCAGCAGCATCTATGAGGGTAACTCCTACAACGAGCAGTTCTTC. This gives the protein CASSIYEGNSYNEQFF.

This clonotype was detected once. This chain joins TRBV6-5 and TRBJ2-1, with 8 nucleotides matching TRBD2. Germline V gene lookup returns CDR1 MNHEY and CDR2 SVGAGI. V was clipped by 8 bases and J by 5 bases; unmatched bases: 11. The CDR3 sequence is 15 residues long. CDR3 residues: CASGASGPANNEQFF. The CDR3 DNA reads TGTGCCAGCGGAGCTAGCGGGCCCGCTAACAATGAGCAGTTCTTC.

This clonotype appeared a few times. The chain joins TRBV5-6 to TRBJ2-1, with 15 positions matching TRBD2. CDR3 size: 15 residues. From germline, CDR1 is SGHDT and CDR2 YYEEEE. Trimming cost V 6 bases and J 10 bases; bases outside gene matches: 8. CDR3 loop: CASTLRTSGRVEQFF. CDR3 nucleotide sequence: TGTGCCAGCACCCTTAGGACTAGCGGGAGGGTCGAGCAGTTCTTC.

This clonotype was picked up one time. V gene TRBV20-1 combines with J gene TRBJ2-3, with D possibly being TRBD2 (5 bases). V lost 6 bases, J lost 4 bases, and 8 bases lay in between. Germline V gene lookup returns CDR1 DFQATT and CDR2 SNEGSKA (reference sequence). This CDR3 has 11 residues. The CDR3 DNA reads as TGCAGTGCCGGGGTTGCAGATACGCAGTATTTT. Translated, it gives CSAGVADTQYF.

This clonotype was counted between two and nine times. The J gene is TRBJ2-2, the V gene TRBV9; D remains unclear. From germline, CDR1 is SGDLS and CDR2 YYNGEE. The V gene lost 0 bases and the J gene lost 1 base, with 13 bases spanning the gap. CDR3 length: 17 amino acids. The CDR3 bases are TGTGCCAGCAGCGTAGGTTGGGGTGTTCAGAACACCGGGGAGCTGTTTTTT. It specifies CASSVGWGVQNTGELFF.

This chain uses TRBV29-1 with TRBJ2-3; D unresolved. Per germline, CDR1 SQVTM and CDR2 ANQGSEA. Trimming took 7 bases from V and 0 from J, leaving 14 bases between them. This CDR3 has 14 residues. CDR3: CSGTGPWSTDTQYF. The CDR3, as DNA: TGCAGCGGGACGGGCCCGTGGAGCACAGATACGCAGTATTTT.

This clonotype showed up just a few times. This chain links TRBV7-2 with TRBJ2-5; TRBD2 matches 11 bases. Looked up from germline, CDR1 is SGHTA and CDR2 is FQGNSA. The length of the CDR3 is 16 residues. The ends lost 5 bases at V and 1 base at J; junction bases unmatched: 6. CDR3 nucleotide sequence: TGTGCCAGCAGCCCCTCACTAGCGGGGGTCCAAGAGACCCAGTACTTC. This encodes CASSPSLAGVQETQYF.

This sequence joins TRBV6-5 and TRBJ2-3, with D uncertain. V was shortened by 2 bases and J by 2 bases, with 11 bases between the two germline ends. The CDR3 consists of 15 residues. Germline V gives CDR1 MNHEY, CDR2 SVGAGI. DNA of the CDR3: TGTGCCAGCAGTTACGGTCGATTCCCCACAGATACGCAGTATTTT. This gives the protein CASSYGRFPTDTQYF.

Details on this clonotype: A junction end diverges from the germline sequence, so it may reflect a read error. The gene calls are TRBV10-3 and TRBJ2-3; the D is unclear. CDR3 size: 15 residues. Per the germline V gene, CDR1 is ENHRY and CDR2 is SYGVKD. CDR3 residues: CALSEDLGVADTQYF. The CDR3 DNA follows: TGTGCCCTCAGTGAGGACCTCGGAGTGGCAGATACGCAGTATTTT.

The chain has TRBV7-9 and TRBJ1-2; D not certain. V lost 1 base and J 2 bases, leaving 8 bases between the germline ends. The germline V gene encodes CDR1 SEHNR and CDR2 FQNEAQ (reference sequence). CDR3 length: 14 amino acids. CDR3 sequence (DNA): TGTGCCAGCAGCTTAGAAGGCGGGAACTATGGCTACACCTTC. Its protein is CASSLEGGNYGYTF.

The chain employs TRBV28 and TRBJ2-4, with D perhaps matching TRBD1 (7 bases). The DNA end is more similar to TRBJ2-5, so the J call may be wrong. This CDR3 spans 14 amino acids. The V gene's germline CDR1 is MDHEN and CDR2 SYDVKM. The CDR3 sequence is CASRLRGAKSTQYF. The DNA of the CDR3 is TGTGCCAGCAGACTCAGGGGGGCCAAGTCGACCCAGTACTTC.

This clonotype was observed many times. The chain uses TRBV10-3 and TRBJ2-7; D not certain. The CDR3 sequence is 9 residues long. Germline lookup yields CDR1 ENHRY and CDR2 SYGVKD. The germline V and J ends were trimmed by 7 bases and 5 bases, with 3 bases remaining between them. The CDR3 DNA reads as TGTGCCATCACAGACGAGCAGTACTTC. It codes for CAITDEQYF.

This clonotype was recorded a few times. J is TRBJ2-7 and V is TRBV10-1; 9 bases agree with TRBD1. The CDR3 runs 17 residues. J lost 3 bases, V lost 5 bases, and 14 bases had no gene match. Germline V gives CDR1 WNHNN, CDR2 SYGVQD (reference sequence). The CDR3 spells CASSKHLPGQGNYEQYF. For the CDR3, the DNA is TGCGCCAGCAGTAAACATCTCCCGGGACAGGGTAACTACGAGCAGTACTTC.

This clonotype was counted ten times or more. The V and J genes are TRBV7-9 and TRBJ2-1; 11 bases map to TRBD1. The CDR3 spans 15 residues. Germline-derived CDR1 and CDR2 are SEHNR and FQNEAQ (reference sequence). The V segment lost 4 bases and the J segment 10 bases; nucleotides outside the gene matches: 9. CDR3 residues: CASSYYRDRGEEQFF. Here the CDR3 DNA reads TGTGCCAGCAGCTACTACCGGGACAGGGGGGAAGAGCAGTTCTTC.

The genes are TRBV3-1 and TRBJ2-7; 9 bases match TRBD2. CDR3 length: 14 amino acids. Looked up from germline, CDR1 is LGHDT and CDR2 is YNNKEL (reference sequence). Trimming at V came to 1 base and at J to 5 bases, leaving 3 bases not matched to a gene. The CDR3 is CASSQVREGHEQYF. CDR3 DNA: TGTGCCAGCAGCCAAGTGCGGGAGGGCCACGAGCAGTACTTC.

This clonotype was detected once. The chain couples TRBV29-1 to TRBJ1-2; no firm D call. This CDR3 has 13 amino acids. The V gene lost 7 bases and the J gene lost 4 bases, with 16 bases spanning the gap. The germline gives CDR1 SQVTM, CDR2 ANQGSEA. The DNA of the CDR3 is TGCAGCGCCTCCCGGTACGGCGGCTATGGCTACACCTTC. Its protein product is CSASRYGGYGYTF.

This clonotype was detected only a few times. The chain combines TRBV12-3 or TRBV12-4 with TRBJ1-6; TRBD1 might be the D (5 bases). The V and J ends lost 3 bases and 6 bases respectively, with 9 bases between them. This CDR3 is built from 14 residues. For the CDR3, the DNA is TGTGCCAGCAGTTTGTCGGGGGTTAATTCACCCCTCCACTTT. It specifies CASSLSGVNSPLHF.

This clonotype was seen more than once but under ten times. The chain uses TRBV28 and TRBJ1-2; 8 nucleotides agree with TRBD1. The CDR3 is 12 residues long. Germline CDR1 and CDR2: MDHEN and SYDVKM. The V segment lost 8 bases and the J segment 7 bases; nucleotides outside the gene matches: 6. The CDR3 region has the DNA TGTGCCAGCGCGACAGGGGCTGGTGGCTACACCTTC. As protein: CASATGAGGYTF.

The chain links TRBV20-1 to TRBJ2-7; D is undetermined. Trimming shortened V by 2 bases and J by 5 bases, and 16 bases separated the two germline ends. CDR3 size: 14 residues. Germline CDR1 and CDR2: DFQATT and SNEGSKA (reference sequence). CDR3 sequence: CSARTMFLPDEQYF. CDR3 nucleotides: TGCAGTGCTAGAACTATGTTTCTACCTGACGAGCAGTACTTC.

V and J are TRBV27 and TRBJ2-1; D uncertain. CDR1 and CDR2 (germline): MNHEY, SMNVEV (reference sequence). This CDR3 is built from 13 residues. The V end was cut by 11 bases, the J end by 5 bases, with 16 bases between. CDR3 protein: CAAGLQSHNEQFF. The CDR3 DNA sequence: TGTGCCGCAGGCCTCCAAAGTCACAATGAGCAGTTCTTC.

A few counts support this clonotype. The rearrangement joins TRBV29-1 to TRBJ2-3, with a weak D call TRBD1 (7 bases). From germline, CDR1 is SQVTM and CDR2 ANQGSEA. The V and J ends lost 3 bases and 11 bases respectively, with 15 bases between them. The CDR3 spans 12 residues. The CDR3, as DNA: TGCAGCGTTGAGCGGGACAGACGGGAGCAGTATTTT. This codes for CSVERDRREQYF.